This T cell receptor beta chain was recovered during a study of beta chain features in type 1 diabetes. Study-level findings and limits: Patients showed naive, central memory and Treg TCRB repertoires that appeared more similar than those of healthy donors. Type 1 diabetes patients had TCRB CDR3s that were shorter (moderately but significantly so) in all four CD4+ subsets. The VDJ junctions of type 1 diabetes patients carried fewer insertions and more deletions.

Note on this clone: What it recognizes is unknown.

The CDR3 loop spans 13 amino acids. The ends were cut back, 3 bases at V and 5 bases at J, with 10 bases in the middle. In germline, CDR1 is LNHDA, CDR2 SQIVND (reference sequence). Each of the CD4+ naive, central memory, regulatory and stem cell-like memory populations was sorted via CD45RO/CCR7/CD25/CD127/CD95/CD27. Reverse transcribing all isolated RNA meant expressed TCRB transcripts were sequenced. Generated by immunoSEQ multiplex PCR, the TCRdb table keeps only in-frame clones and is missing some. The sample consists of roughly 730,000 clones, over 10% of them appearing once. This receptor was taken from a man aged 18 to 35 with type 1 diabetes. Sequenced sample: naive CD4+ T cells from blood. The gene calls are TRBV19 and TRBJ1-2, with D hard to call. The CDR3 bases are TGTGCCAGTAGTATCGGCGAGAAATATGGCTACACCTTC. The encoded protein is CASSIGEKYGYTF. The full variable domain, in which reference TRBV19 and TRBJ1-2 provide the parts outside the CDR3, is DGGITQSPKYLFRKEGQNVTLSCEQNLNHDAMYWYRQDPGQGLRLIYYSQIVNDFQKGDIAEGYSVSREKKESFPLTVTSAQKNPTAFYLCASSIGEKYGYTFGSGTRLTVV.